These T cell receptor beta chains were read from a single sample in a study of blood T cell repertoires in COVID-19. Clones were sequenced by immunoSEQ multiplex PCR, and TCRdb holds only the in-frame ones, with some missing. The table has roughly 250,000 clones, just under 90% seen once; the top ten hold approximately 3.3%. The sequencing input was peripheral blood. These receptors all stem from a woman in her thirties or forties with acute or convalescent COVID-19. Each CDR3 is given with its conserved first and last residue. D genes are given only for firm matches. For some rows the clone size is stated as once, few or many, or as a class when expanded; others skip it.

clone_size	d_call	v_call	j_call	cdr3_aa
.	.	TRBV15	TRBJ1-2	CAYPAPGYQGGYTF
.	.	TRBV2	TRBJ1-2	CASQGSLESGLYGYTF
.	.	TRBV7-2	TRBJ2-1	CASSRLEGALSYNEQFF
.	.	TRBV5-5	TRBJ1-6	CASSLGGGLLGSPLHF
.	.	TRBV6-6	TRBJ1-1	CASRTQQGVRNTEAFF
.	.	TRBV7-2	TRBJ1-6	CASSLDAGFSGNSPLHF
.	.	TRBV2	TRBJ2-6	CASMWSGALSGANVLTF
once	TRBD2	TRBV9	TRBJ2-5	CASSVAGGAKTQYF
.	.	TRBV4-1	TRBJ1-5	CASSPDGGASQPQHF
.	.	TRBV5-1	TRBJ2-5	CASSLEPQGTQETQYF
once	.	TRBV3-1/TRBV3-2	TRBJ1-5	CASSRSSVNQPQHF